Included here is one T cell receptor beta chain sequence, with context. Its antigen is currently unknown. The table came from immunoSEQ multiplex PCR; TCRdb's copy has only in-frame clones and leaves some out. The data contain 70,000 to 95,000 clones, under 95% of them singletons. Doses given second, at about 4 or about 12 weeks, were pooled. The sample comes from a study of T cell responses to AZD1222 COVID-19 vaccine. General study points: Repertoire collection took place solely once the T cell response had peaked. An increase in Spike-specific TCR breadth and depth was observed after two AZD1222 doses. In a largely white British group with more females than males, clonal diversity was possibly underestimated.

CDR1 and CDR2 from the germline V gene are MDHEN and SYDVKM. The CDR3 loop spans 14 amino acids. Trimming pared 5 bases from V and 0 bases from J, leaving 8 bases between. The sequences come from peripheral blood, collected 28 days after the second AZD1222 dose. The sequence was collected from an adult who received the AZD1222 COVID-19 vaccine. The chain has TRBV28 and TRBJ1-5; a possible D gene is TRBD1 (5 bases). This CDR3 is CASSLDSSNQPQHF. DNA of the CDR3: TGTGCCAGCAGTCTAGACAGTAGCAATCAGCCCCAGCATTTT. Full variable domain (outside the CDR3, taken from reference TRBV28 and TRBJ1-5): DVKVTQSSRYLVKRTGEKVFLECVQDMDHENMFWYRQDPGLGLRLIYFSYDVKMKEKGDIPEGYSVSREKKERFSLILESASTNQTSMYLCASSLDSSNQPQHFGDGTRLSIL.